This TCR beta chain was profiled in a study of Graves' ophthalmopathy and Graves' hyperthyroidism (dated by TCRdb to between 2018 and 2020). The study in broad terms: Peripheral blood samples were taken at the time of initial diagnosis, before any treatment was given. The study used signatures of the TCR beta repertoire to tell Graves' ophthalmopathy apart from Graves' hyperthyroidism and to predict which patients would progress to ophthalmopathy. In total, over 130 blood samples were TCR-sequenced: 43 ophthalmopathy, roughly 80 hyperthyroidism and approximately 17 hyperthyroidism-to-ophthalmopathy patients. A discovery set of 100 patients (43 ophthalmopathy, approximately 58 stable hyperthyroidism) was enrolled to explore V-J signatures distinguishing ophthalmopathy from hyperthyroidism. An independent validation cohort comprised some 19 hyperthyroidism patients and 15 to 17 patients who later progressed from hyperthyroidism to ophthalmopathy. In roughly six hyperthyroidism patients, the T-cell repertoires found in thyroid tissue were compared with those found in blood. Following sample collection, hyperthyroidism patients were given methimazole at a starting dose of 30 mg daily, and ophthalmopathy patients were given high-dose intravenous methylprednisolone. The 95 to 100 discovery patients were divided at random into training and test sets in a 7:3 ratio.

For repertoire sequencing, TCR beta CDR3 regions were amplified from RNA transcripts. A first-round RT-PCR used HTBI primers with the Qiagen OneStep RT-PCR kit, followed by a second-round multiplex PCR, size selection and purification. Libraries were sequenced on an Illumina HiSeq2000 using paired-end 100 bp reads. As for how the authors treated the data: Reads were processed with SOAPnuke, discarding reads with adapters, uncalled bases, mean Phred below 15, or no exact constant-primer or identifier match. COPE v1.2.5 was used to merge the high-quality paired reads. Each unique nucleotide sequence was treated as a clonotype, and MiTCR v1.1 was used to align the clonotypes to the IMGT TRB V, D and J references. Only V-J combinations with frequency above 0.0001 were analysed, covering 99.2% of repertoires. For each V-J combination, a TCR clonal expansion and chaos score was defined as the ratio of F50 clonal expansion to chaos observed in the TCRdist matrix. Features were reduced by Welch's t-statistics and random forest to over 10 V-J combinations, which fed a naive Bayes classifier. The similarity between thyroid and blood repertoires was quantified using the Morisita-Horn index. The public reads were run again by TCRdb, first through fastp at Q25 and then through MiXCR, and only productive beta chains were kept. Merged by CDR3 protein, the rows form single entries marked with the most common genes and DNA. These V and J calls originate from TCRdb's pipeline instead of the authors' own analysis. In this sample the table shows approximately 150,000 distinct CDR3 sequences, 35% to 50% of which occur a single time. Jointly, the top ten make up roughly 9% of the sample.

Ophthalmopathy patients had moderately to severely active disease, Clinical Activity Score of at least 3, NOSPECS grade of at least 4, and disease duration under 3 months. Patients were excluded if they had other autoimmune diseases, uncontrolled infections, pregnancy or lactation. Diagnosis relied on clinical symptoms, serum thyroxine, TRAb, thyroid ultrasound and orbital computed tomography. PBMCs were isolated from about 10 ml of fresh peripheral blood by Ficoll-Paque density gradient centrifugation. Total RNA was extracted using Trizol reagent, and RNA quality was checked on an Agilent 2100 Bioanalyzer. The paper's findings and limits, for the study overall: In validation, the model predicted ophthalmopathy progression with about 71% sensitivity and around 72% specificity; about a dozen predicted patients were CT-confirmed with GO in a median of around 6.5 months. Sample size was not predetermined statistically, and investigators were not blinded to group allocation. In cross-validation, the 13-signature model distinguished ophthalmopathy from stable hyperthyroidism with 85% to 90% sensitivity and around 81% specificity, and in the test set the corresponding values were approximately 80% and 75%. Among expanded thyroid clonotypes with frequency above 0.001, most also showed up in blood, which suggests that blood repertoires may reflect the thyroid immune response.

V and J are trimmed by 1 base and 3 bases, and the gene matches miss 4 bases of the junction. Per the germline V gene, LGHNA is the CDR1 and YNFKEQ is the CDR2. The cysteine opens and the phenylalanine closes a CDR3 of 16 amino acids. CDR3 DNA only is kept here, 48 bases in frame from base 1. Worth noting for this clonotype: The antigen this receptor binds is unknown. Per-base quality was not reported, and no clone a single base away is much larger than it.

Sequencing was carried out using peripheral blood. This chain is built from TRBV4-2 and TRBJ2-7; the junction holds 12 bases that match TRBD2. The receptor's source is a man in his thirties or forties with Graves' ophthalmopathy. Donor details come from another sample of the same person, matched by shared clones. The DNA sequence is given as TGTGCCAGCAGCCAAGGCGAGACTAGCGGGAGCTACGAGCAGTACTTC. Protein translation: CASSQGETSGSYEQYF.